The present entry profiles one T cell receptor (beta chain) with its context. These data come from a study of T cell responses to AZD1222 COVID-19 vaccine. V shed 3 bases, J shed 4 bases, and the junction held 7 bases outside the gene matches. This CDR3 has 17 residues. Germline V CDR1 and CDR2: SGDLS, YYNGEE. Only in-frame clones appear in the TCRdb table, and some are missing; sequencing was by immunoSEQ multiplex PCR. The sample has 75,000 to 100,000 clones, 85% seen once. The chain uses TRBV9 and TRBJ1-6, with 10 positions matching TRBD1. The source was peripheral blood, collected on day 0 of AZD1222 vaccination. This TCR was sampled from an adult in good health. CDR3 in amino acids: CASSAEGQGSYNSPLHF. The DNA for the CDR3 is TGTGCCAGCAGCGCGGAGGGACAGGGGAGTTATAATTCACCCCTCCACTTT.